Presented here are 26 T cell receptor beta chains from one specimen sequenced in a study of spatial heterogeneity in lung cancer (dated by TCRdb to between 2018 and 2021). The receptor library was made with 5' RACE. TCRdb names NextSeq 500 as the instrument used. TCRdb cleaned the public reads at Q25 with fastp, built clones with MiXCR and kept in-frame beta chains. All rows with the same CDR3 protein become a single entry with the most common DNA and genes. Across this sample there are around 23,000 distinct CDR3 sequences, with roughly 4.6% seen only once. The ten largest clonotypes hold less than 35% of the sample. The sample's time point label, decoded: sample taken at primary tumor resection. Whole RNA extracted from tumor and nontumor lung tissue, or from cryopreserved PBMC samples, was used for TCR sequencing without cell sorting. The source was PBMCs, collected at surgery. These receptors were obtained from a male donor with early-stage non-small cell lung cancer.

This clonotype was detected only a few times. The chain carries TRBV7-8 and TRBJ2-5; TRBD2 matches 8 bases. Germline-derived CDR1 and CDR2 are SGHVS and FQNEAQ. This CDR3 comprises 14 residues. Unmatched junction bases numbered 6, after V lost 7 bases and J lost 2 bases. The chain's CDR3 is CASTLAGSQETQYF. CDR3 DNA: TGTGCCAGCACCCTAGCGGGTTCTCAAGAGACCCAGTACTTC.

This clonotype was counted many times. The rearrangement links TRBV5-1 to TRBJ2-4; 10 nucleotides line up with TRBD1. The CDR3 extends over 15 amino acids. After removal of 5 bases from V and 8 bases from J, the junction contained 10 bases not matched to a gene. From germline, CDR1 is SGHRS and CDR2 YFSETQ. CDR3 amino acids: CASRFSTGGSDIQYF. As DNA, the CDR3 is TGCGCCAGCAGATTTTCGACAGGGGGCTCGGACATTCAGTACTTC.

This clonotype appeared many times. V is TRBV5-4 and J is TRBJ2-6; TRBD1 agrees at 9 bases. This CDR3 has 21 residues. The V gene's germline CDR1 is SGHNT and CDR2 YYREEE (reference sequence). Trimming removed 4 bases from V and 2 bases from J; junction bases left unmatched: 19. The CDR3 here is CASSDPSGTGTGEAGANVLTF. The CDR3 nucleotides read TGTGCCAGCAGCGACCCGTCCGGGACAGGGACGGGGGAGGCTGGGGCCAACGTCCTGACTTTC.

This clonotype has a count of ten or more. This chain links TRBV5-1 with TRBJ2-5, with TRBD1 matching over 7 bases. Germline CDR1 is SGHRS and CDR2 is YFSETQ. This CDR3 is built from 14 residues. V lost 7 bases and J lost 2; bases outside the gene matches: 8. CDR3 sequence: CASRLQGQQETQYF. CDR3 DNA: TGCGCCAGCCGCCTTCAGGGACAGCAAGAGACCCAGTACTTC. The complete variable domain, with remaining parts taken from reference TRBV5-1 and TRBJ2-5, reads KAGVTQTPRYLIKTRGQQVTLSCSPISGHRSVSWYQQTPGQGLQFLFEYFSETQRNKGNFPGRFSGRQFSNSRSEMNVSTLELGDSALYLCASRLQGQQETQYFGPGTRLLVL.

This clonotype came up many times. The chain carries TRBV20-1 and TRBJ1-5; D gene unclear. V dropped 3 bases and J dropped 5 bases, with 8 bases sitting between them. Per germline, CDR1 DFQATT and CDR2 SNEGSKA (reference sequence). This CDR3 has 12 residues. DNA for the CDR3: TGCAGTGCTAGCCCAAGGGATCAGCCCCAGCATTTT. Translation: CSASPRDQPQHF.

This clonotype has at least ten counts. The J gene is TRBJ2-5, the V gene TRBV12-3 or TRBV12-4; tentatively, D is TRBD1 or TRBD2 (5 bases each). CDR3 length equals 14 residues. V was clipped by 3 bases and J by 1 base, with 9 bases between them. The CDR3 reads CASSLGEFQETQYF. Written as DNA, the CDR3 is TGTGCCAGCAGTTTGGGGGAGTTCCAAGAGACCCAGTACTTC.

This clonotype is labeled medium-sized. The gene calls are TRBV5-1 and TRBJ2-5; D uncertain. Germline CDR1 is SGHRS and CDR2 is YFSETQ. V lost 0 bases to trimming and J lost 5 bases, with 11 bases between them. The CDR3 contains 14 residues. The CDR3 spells CASSLVDAPETQYF. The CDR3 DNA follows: TGCGCCAGCAGCTTGGTCGACGCTCCGGAGACCCAGTACTTC.

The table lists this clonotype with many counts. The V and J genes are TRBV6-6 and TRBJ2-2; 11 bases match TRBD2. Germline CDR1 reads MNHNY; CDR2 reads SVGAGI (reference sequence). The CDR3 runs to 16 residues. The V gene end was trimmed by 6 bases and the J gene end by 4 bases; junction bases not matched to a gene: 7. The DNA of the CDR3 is TGTGCCAGCAGAGACGCTAGCGGGGGGATCACCGGGGAGCTGTTTTTT. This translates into CASRDASGGITGELFF.

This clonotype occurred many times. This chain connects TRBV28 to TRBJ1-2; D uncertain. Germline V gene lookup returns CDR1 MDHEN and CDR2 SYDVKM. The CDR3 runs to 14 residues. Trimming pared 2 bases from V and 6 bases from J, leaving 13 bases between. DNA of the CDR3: TGTGCCAGCAGTTTAAGAACGGGTCGGAATGGCTACACCTTC. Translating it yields CASSLRTGRNGYTF.

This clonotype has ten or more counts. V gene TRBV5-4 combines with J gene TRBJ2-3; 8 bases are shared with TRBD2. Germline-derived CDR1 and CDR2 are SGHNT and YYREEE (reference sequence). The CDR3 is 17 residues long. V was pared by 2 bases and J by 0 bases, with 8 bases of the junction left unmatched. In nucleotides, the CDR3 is TGTGCCAGCAGCTTTGACGGGGGGGCCTATAGCACAGATACGCAGTATTTT. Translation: CASSFDGGAYSTDTQYF.

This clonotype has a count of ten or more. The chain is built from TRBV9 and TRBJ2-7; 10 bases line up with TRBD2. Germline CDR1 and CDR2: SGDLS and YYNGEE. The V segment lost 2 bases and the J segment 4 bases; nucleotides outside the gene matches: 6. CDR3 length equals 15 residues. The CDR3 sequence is CASSVTGTSVYEQYF. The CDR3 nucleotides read TGTGCCAGCAGCGTTACCGGGACTAGCGTATACGAGCAGTACTTC.

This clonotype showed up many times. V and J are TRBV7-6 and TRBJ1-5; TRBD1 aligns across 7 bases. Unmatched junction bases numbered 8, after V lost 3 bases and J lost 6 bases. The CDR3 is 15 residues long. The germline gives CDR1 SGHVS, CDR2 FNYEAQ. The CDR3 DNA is TGTGCCAGCAGCTTTCAACAGGGGAACGGTCAGCCCCAGCATTTT. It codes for CASSFQQGNGQPQHF.

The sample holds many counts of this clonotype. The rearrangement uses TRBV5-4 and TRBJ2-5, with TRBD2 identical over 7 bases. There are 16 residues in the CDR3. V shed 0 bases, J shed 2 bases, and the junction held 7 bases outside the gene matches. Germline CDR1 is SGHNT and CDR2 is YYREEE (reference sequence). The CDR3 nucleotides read TGTGCCAGCAGCTTGGTACGGCTAGCGGTACAAGAGACCCAGTACTTC. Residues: CASSLVRLAVQETQYF.

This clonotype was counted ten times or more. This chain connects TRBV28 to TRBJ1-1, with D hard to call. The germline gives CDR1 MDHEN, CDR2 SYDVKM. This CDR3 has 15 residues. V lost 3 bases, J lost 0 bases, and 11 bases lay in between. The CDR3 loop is CASSFGGGMNTEAFF. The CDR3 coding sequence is TGTGCCAGCAGTTTTGGTGGAGGAATGAACACTGAAGCTTTCTTT.

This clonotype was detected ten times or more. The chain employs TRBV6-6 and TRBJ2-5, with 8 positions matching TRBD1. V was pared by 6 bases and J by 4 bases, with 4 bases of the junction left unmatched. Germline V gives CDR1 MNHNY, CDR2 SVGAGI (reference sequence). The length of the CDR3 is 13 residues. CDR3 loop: CASSQTGGETQYF. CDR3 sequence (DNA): TGTGCCAGCAGCCAAACAGGGGGAGAGACCCAGTACTTC.

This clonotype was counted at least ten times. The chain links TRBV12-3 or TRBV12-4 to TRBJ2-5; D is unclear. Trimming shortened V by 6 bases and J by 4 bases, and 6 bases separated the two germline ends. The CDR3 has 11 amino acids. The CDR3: CASSQLETQYF. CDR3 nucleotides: TGTGCCAGCAGCCAATTAGAGACCCAGTACTTC.

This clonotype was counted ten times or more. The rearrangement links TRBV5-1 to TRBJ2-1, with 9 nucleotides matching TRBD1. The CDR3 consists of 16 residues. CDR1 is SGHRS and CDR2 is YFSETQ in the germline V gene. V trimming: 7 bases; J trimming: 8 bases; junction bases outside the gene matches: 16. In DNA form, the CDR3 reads TGCGCCAGCCACGGTACACCGGGACAGGGCTCCGATGAGCAGTTCTTC. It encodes CASHGTPGQGSDEQFF.

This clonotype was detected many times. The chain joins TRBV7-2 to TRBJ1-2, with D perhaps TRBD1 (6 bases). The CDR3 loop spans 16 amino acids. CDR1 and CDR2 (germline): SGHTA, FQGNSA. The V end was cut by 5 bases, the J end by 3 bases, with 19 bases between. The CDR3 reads CASSTTAERGYYGYTF. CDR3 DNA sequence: TGTGCCAGCAGCACGACTGCGGAGAGGGGGTACTATGGCTACACCTTC.

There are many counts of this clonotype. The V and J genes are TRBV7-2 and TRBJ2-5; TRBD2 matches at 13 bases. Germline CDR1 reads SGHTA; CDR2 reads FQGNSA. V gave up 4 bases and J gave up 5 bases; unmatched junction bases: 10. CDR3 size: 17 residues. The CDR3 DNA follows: TGTGCCAGCAGCTCAAAGACTAGCGGGGGGACGAGGGAGACCCAGTACTTC. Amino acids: CASSSKTSGGTRETQYF.

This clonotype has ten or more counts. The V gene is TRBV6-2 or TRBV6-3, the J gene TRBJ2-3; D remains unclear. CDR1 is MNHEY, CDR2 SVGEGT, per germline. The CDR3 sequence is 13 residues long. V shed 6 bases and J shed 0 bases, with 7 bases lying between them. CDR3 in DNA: TGTGCCAGCAGGCCCTGGAGCACAGATACGCAGTATTTT. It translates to CASRPWSTDTQYF.

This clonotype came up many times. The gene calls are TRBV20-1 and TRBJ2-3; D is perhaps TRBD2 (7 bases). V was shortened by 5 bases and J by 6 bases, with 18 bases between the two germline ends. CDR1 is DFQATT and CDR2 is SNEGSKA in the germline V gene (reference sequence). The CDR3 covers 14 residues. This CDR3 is CSAPTPGGGDTQYF. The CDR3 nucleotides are TGCAGTGCTCCAACCCCGGGGGGCGGGGATACGCAGTATTTT.

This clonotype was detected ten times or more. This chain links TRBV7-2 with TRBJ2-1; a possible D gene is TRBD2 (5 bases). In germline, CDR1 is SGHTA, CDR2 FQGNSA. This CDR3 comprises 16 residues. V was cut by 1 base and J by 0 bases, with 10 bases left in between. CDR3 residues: CASSLDWGVSYNEQFF. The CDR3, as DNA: TGTGCCAGCAGCTTAGATTGGGGAGTCTCCTACAATGAGCAGTTCTTC.

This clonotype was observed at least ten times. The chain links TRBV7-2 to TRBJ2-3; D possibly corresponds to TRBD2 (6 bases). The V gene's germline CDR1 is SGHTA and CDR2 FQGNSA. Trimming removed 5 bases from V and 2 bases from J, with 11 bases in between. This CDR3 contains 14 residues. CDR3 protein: CASSISGFTDTQYF. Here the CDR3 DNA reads TGTGCCAGCAGCATTAGCGGATTCACAGATACGCAGTATTTT.

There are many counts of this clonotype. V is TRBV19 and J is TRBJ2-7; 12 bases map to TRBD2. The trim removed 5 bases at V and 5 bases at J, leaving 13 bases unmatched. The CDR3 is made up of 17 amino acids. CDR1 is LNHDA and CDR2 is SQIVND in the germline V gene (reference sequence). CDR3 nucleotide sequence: TGTGCCAGTAGTCCGTACACCACTAGCGGGAGGAACCACGAGCAGTACTTC. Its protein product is CASSPYTTSGRNHEQYF.

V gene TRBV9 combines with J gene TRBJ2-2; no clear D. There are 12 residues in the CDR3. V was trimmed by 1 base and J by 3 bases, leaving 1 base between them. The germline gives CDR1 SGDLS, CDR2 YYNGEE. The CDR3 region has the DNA TGTGCCAGCAGCGTACACACCGGGGAGCTGTTTTTT. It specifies CASSVHTGELFF.

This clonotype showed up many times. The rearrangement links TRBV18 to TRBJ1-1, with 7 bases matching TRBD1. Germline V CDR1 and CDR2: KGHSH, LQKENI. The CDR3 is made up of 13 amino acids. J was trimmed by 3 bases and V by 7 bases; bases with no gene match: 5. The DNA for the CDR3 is TGTGCCAGCTTAACAGGGGCGGACACTGAAGCTTTCTTT. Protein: CASLTGADTEAFF.